The present entry profiles one TCR beta chain with its context. Its antigen is unknown. Base-call qualities are not available, and no considerably larger clone is one nucleotide away. The same CDR3 also results from other DNA sequences found in this sample. The collaborating institutions used their own protocols to collect whole blood in K2EDTA tubes. Collaborator samples were shipped for TCRbeta analysis as frozen whole blood, isolated PBMCs, or DNA extracted from either sample type. This sample stems from a study of blood T cell repertoires in COVID-19 (dated by TCRdb to 2018 to 2020). Background for the entire study: Collaborator samples came from the United States, Italy and Spain and covered acute and convalescent phases of COVID-19. The samples were drawn from two sources: the first 160 participants of the ongoing ImmuneRACE study, and 950 to 1,500 subjects contributed by 6 global collaborators. The repertoires were made available in a free public database intended to serve as a resource for research on the immune response to SARS-CoV-2. The sample metadata nearly always contained a de-identified subject ID, COVID-19 status, age in years and sex. Subjects who had been exposed to COVID-19, were actively infected with it, or had recovered from it provided the deeply sampled blood TCRbeta repertoires that made up the dataset. The prospective study material was composed of cDNA or gDNA derived from T cells, B-cell-depleted T cells, or PBMCs. Where available, HLA class I and class II types were taken from metadata supplied by the sample provider and were not determined by assay-based typing.

Points the paper makes about the study in general: The amount of clinical and demographic metadata varied by source and participant and was provided uncurated.

TCRbeta CDR3 regions were amplified from genomic DNA by means of the immunoSEQ Assay, a bias-controlled multiplex PCR. The authors' pipeline ran thus. The number of nucleated cells in each sample was estimated by amplification of reference gene primers within the assay. Sequence reads were collapsed and filtered to measure the absolute abundance of every unique TCRbeta CDR3 rearrangement. Productive Simpson clonality was computed per sample as the square root of Simpson's diversity index over productive rearrangements. Sourced from immuneACCESS, this table was stored by TCRdb with only in-frame sequences that have V and J called. A share of the clones is absent; for the studies checked, an unresolved V gene accounts for under half, and the remainder has no known explanation. The D gene and trimming were derived from the DNA, and the V and J assignments and clone size from that table. This sample comprises around 140,000 clones, around 84% of them detected only once. The ten largest clonotypes hold around 2.5% of the sample.

The sample taken for sequencing was peripheral blood. This TCR came from a human donor with acute or convalescent COVID-19. The donor label of this sample is uncertain.

For the CDR3, the sequence is CSVGQGNEKLFF. The DNA is TGCAGCGTTGGACAGGGTAATGAAAAACTGTTTTTT. This sequence uses TRBV29-1 and TRBJ1-4; TRBD1 aligns with 7 central bases. Reading the germline V gene gives CDR1 SQVTM and CDR2 ANQGSEA. At the junction V is shortened by 4 bases and J by 4 bases; bases outside the gene matches: 0. There are 12 amino acids in the CDR3, from cysteine to phenylalanine inclusive. CDR3 DNA is the only sequence kept; it has 36 bases, read in frame from the first base.